The entry that follows covers one T cell receptor beta chain sequence. This record comes from a study of cytomegalovirus exposure and HLA in healthy donors. CDR1 and CDR2 from the germline V gene are SGHRS and YFSETQ. CDR3 length: 16 amino acids. V was pared by 0 bases and J by 8 bases, with 20 bases between. It was with 60 Vbeta and 13 Jbeta primers that the PCR ran. The repertoire was sequenced with immunoSEQ multiplex PCR; TCRdb's copy has only in-frame clones and lacks some. The table shows about 160,000 clones, with roughly 63% occurring only once. V and J are TRBV5-1 and TRBJ1-2; tentative D call: TRBD1 (5 bases). Material for sequencing was PBMCs. The origin of this receptor is a woman aged 60 to 75 in good health and CMV-seropositive. The CDR3: CASSLGRTGPSGGYTF. The CDR3 coding sequence is TGCGCCAGCAGCTTGGGACGAACAGGCCCCTCTGGAGGCTACACCTTC.